Below are 32 T cell receptor beta chains sequenced from a single sample in a study of blood T cell repertoires in COVID-19. Sequencing used immunoSEQ multiplex PCR; TCRdb keeps in-frame clones, though not all of them. Among about 64,000 clones listed, around three quarters were seen once. Material for sequencing was peripheral blood. Receptors originate from a human donor in a cohort sampled during active COVID-19.

Comment on this clone: This may be a read error: a much more frequent sequence differs by one nucleotide. This chain joins TRBV30 and TRBJ1-2; 8 positions agree with TRBD1. Germline V gives CDR1 GTSNPN, CDR2 SVGIG (reference sequence). This CDR3 has 14 residues. The CDR3 protein is CTWSAWQGAGGYTF. CDR3 sequence (DNA): TGTACCTGGAGTGCTTGGCAGGGGGCCGGAGGCTACACCTTC.

CDR3 region: CASSYSTGGPPHEQYF. CDR3 DNA: TGTGCCAGCAGTTACTCGACAGGCGGACCCCCCCACGAGCAGTACTTC. The chain combines TRBV6-2 or TRBV6-3 with TRBJ2-7, with D possibly being TRBD1 (6 bases). Germline V gene sequence: CDR1 MNHEY, CDR2 SVGEGT. V was cut by 0 bases and J by 5 bases, with 17 bases left in between. The CDR3 spans 16 residues.

The chain is built from TRBV6-5 and TRBJ2-7; perhaps TRBD2 as D (6 bases). Trimming cost V 5 bases and J 4 bases, with 18 bases left between them. This CDR3 is built from 15 residues. Germline CDR1 MNHEY, CDR2 SVGAGI. The CDR3 DNA is TGTGCCAGCAGTCTGGGGGGACGCCCGGGGTACGAGCAGTACTTC. Protein: CASSLGGRPGYEQYF.

This clone qualifies as medium-sized. The genes are TRBV6-2 or TRBV6-3 and TRBJ2-3, with D uncertain. CDR1 MNHEY and CDR2 SVGEGT come from the germline V gene. The CDR3 loop spans 15 amino acids. Trimming left V 2 bases short and J 3 bases short, with 12 bases between. The CDR3 DNA follows: TGTGCCAGCAGTTACGGCCTTCCCATAACAGATACGCAGTATTTT. Translated, it gives CASSYGLPITDTQYF.

This clone was recorded a few times. This chain joins TRBV10-2 and TRBJ2-1; 9 bases are shared with TRBD1. Germline CDR1 is WSHSY and CDR2 is SAAADI. The CDR3 spans 13 residues. V dropped 7 bases and J dropped 5; count of bases not matched to a gene: 3. The CDR3 sequence is CASNRGQDNEQFF. CDR3 bases: TGCGCCAGCAACAGGGGGCAGGACAATGAGCAGTTCTTC.

The chain combines TRBV30 with TRBJ1-6, with D perhaps matching TRBD1 (6 bases). CDR1 is GTSNPN, CDR2 SVGIG, per germline (reference sequence). The length of the CDR3 is 15 residues. The V end lost 4 bases, the J end lost 4 bases, and 14 bases lay between the germline ends. The CDR3 coding sequence is TGTGCCTGGACCCCCGGACAGTCATATAATTCACCCCTCCACTTT. It translates to CAWTPGQSYNSPLHF.

V is TRBV7-9 and J is TRBJ1-2; 9 nucleotides match TRBD1. CDR3 size: 16 residues. CDR1 and CDR2 (germline): SEHNR, FQNEAQ (reference sequence). Trimming took 5 bases from V and 7 from J; bases not matched to a gene: 14. As DNA, the CDR3 is TGTGCCAGCAGCGACCCATCGGGACAGGGTTTATTTGGCTACACCTTC. Its translation is CASSDPSGQGLFGYTF.

This rearrangement joins TRBV7-4 to TRBJ2-7; 11 bases are shared with TRBD2. Germline CDR1 and CDR2: SGHVT and SQSDAQ. The length of the CDR3 is 17 residues. J lost 4 bases, V lost 1 base, and 9 bases had no gene match. In DNA form, the CDR3 reads TGTGCCAGCAGCTTAGGTCTAGCGGGGGGACGCACTTACGAGCAGTACTTC. It codes for CASSLGLAGGRTYEQYF.

In DNA form, the CDR3 reads TGTGCCACCAGTGATCCCATGACTAGCGGGGGGCGTGGGGAGACCCAGTACTTC. It encodes CATSDPMTSGGRGETQYF. The J gene is TRBJ2-5, the V gene TRBV24-1; 13 nucleotides match TRBD2. The CDR3 is 18 amino acids. With V trimmed by 3 bases and J by 5 bases, 11 bases remained unmatched. CDR1 is KGHDR, CDR2 SFDVKD, per germline.

The CDR3 loop reads CASSSERLTDTQYF. The CDR3 coding sequence is TGCGCCAGCTCCTCGGAAAGACTCACAGATACGCAGTATTTT. This rearrangement joins TRBV10-1 to TRBJ2-3; D unclear. The ends were cut back, 8 bases at V and 2 bases at J, with 14 bases in the middle. CDR1 and CDR2 from the germline V gene are WNHNN and SYGVQD (reference sequence). The CDR3 is made up of 14 amino acids.

The sample holds many counts of this clone. This chain connects TRBV30 to TRBJ2-3, with 9 bases aligning to TRBD1. Trimming cost V 5 bases and J 4 bases; bases outside gene matches: 1. Per germline, CDR1 GTSNPN and CDR2 SVGIG (reference sequence). There are 12 residues in the CDR3. The CDR3 is CAWGDRADTQYF. DNA of the CDR3: TGTGCCTGGGGGGACAGGGCAGATACGCAGTATTTT.

The CDR3 DNA reads as TGCGCCAGCAGCTTGGAAGGGGCCAGTAAGATCACTGAAGCTTTCTTT. It is translated as CASSLEGASKITEAFF. The chain uses TRBV5-1 and TRBJ1-1; perhaps TRBD1 as D (5 bases). The length of the CDR3 is 16 residues. The germline V gene encodes CDR1 SGHRS and CDR2 YFSETQ. Trimming took 0 bases from V and 4 from J, leaving 16 bases between them.

The V and J genes are TRBV19 and TRBJ2-5, with 10 bases fitting TRBD2. V lost 4 bases, J lost 4 bases, and 12 bases stayed unmatched. Germline V gene lookup returns CDR1 LNHDA and CDR2 SQIVND (reference sequence). The CDR3 runs to 17 residues. CDR3 sequence reads: CASSKLLAGALGETQYF. The CDR3 DNA follows: TGTGCCAGTAGTAAGCTCCTAGCGGGGGCCCTTGGAGAGACCCAGTACTTC.

This clone was picked up a small number of times. The chain employs TRBV6-5 and TRBJ1-1; a weak D match, TRBD1 (6 bases). The germline V gene encodes CDR1 MNHEY and CDR2 SVGAGI. V lost 5 bases, J lost 11 bases, and 21 bases lay in between. The CDR3 is made up of 14 amino acids. CDR3 in DNA: TGTGCCAGCAGTCGCTCCAGAGGACAGCCGAGGGCTTTCTTT. Protein sequence: CASSRSRGQPRAFF.

The chain has TRBV7-2 and TRBJ2-5; 9 positions match TRBD2. There are 16 residues in the CDR3. V shed 1 base, J shed 4 bases, and the junction held 7 bases outside the gene matches. Germline assignment: CDR1 SGHTA and CDR2 FQGNSA. The CDR3 sequence: CASSLVRGGGRETQYF. The CDR3 DNA reads as TGTGCCAGCAGCTTAGTGCGCGGGGGGGGGAGAGAGACCCAGTACTTC. Drawing the rest from reference TRBV7-2 and TRBJ2-5, the complete variable domain is GAGVSQSPSNKVTEKGKDVELRCDPISGHTALYWYRQSLGQGLEFLIYFQGNSAPDKSGLPSDRFSAERTGGSVSTLTIQRTQQEDSAVYLCASSLVRGGGRETQYFGPGTRLLVL.

The J gene is TRBJ1-2, the V gene TRBV27, with D perhaps matching TRBD1 (5 bases). In germline, CDR1 is MNHEY, CDR2 SMNVEV (reference sequence). The CDR3 covers 11 residues. Trimming removed 8 bases from V and 6 bases from J, with 10 bases in between. The CDR3: CASGEGHGYTF. The CDR3 region has the DNA TGTGCCAGCGGGGAGGGGCATGGCTACACCTTC.

This sequence joins TRBV30 and TRBJ2-2, with 8 bases that match TRBD2. Trimming cost V 4 bases and J 7 bases; bases outside gene matches: 8. The CDR3 is 14 amino acids. Per the germline V gene, CDR1 is GTSNPN and CDR2 is SVGIG (reference sequence). In nucleotides, the CDR3 is TGTGCCTGGACCCCGGGGGGGAGTATCGGGGAGCTGTTTTTT. Translated: CAWTPGGSIGELFF.

V gene TRBV2 combines with J gene TRBJ2-2; D might be TRBD1 (5 bases). Trimming took 4 bases from V and 6 from J, leaving 9 bases between them. The CDR3 length is 13 residues. Per germline, CDR1 SNHLY and CDR2 FYNNEI. CDR3 loop: CASSGRAAGELFF. CDR3 nucleotides: TGTGCCAGCAGTGGCAGGGCCGCCGGGGAGCTGTTTTTT.

The chain joins TRBV2 to TRBJ1-6; 9 nucleotides align to TRBD1. Trimming at V came to 0 bases and at J to 10 bases, leaving 7 bases not matched to a gene. Germline values: CDR1 SNHLY, CDR2 FYNNEI. There are 16 residues in the CDR3. CDR3: CASSEARGQGGSPLHF. In DNA form, the CDR3 reads TGTGCCAGCAGTGAAGCGCGGGGACAGGGAGGATCACCCCTCCACTTT.

The chain links TRBV28 to TRBJ1-2; 7 bases line up with TRBD1. This CDR3 region has 13 residues. The germline V gene has CDR1 MDHEN and CDR2 SYDVKM. The J segment lost 6 bases and the V segment lost 6 bases, leaving 7 bases of the junction unmatched. CDR3 in amino acids: CASRPTGADGYTF. The CDR3 coding sequence is TGTGCCAGCAGACCTACAGGGGCGGATGGCTACACCTTC.

V usage is TRBV27 and J usage is TRBJ2-3; the D gene is possibly TRBD2 (5 bases). CDR3 length: 13 amino acids. Germline V gene data show CDR1 as MNHEY and CDR2 as SMNVEV (reference sequence). Trimming shortened V by 2 bases and J by 2 bases, and 5 bases separated the two germline ends. The CDR3 is CASSLDYTDTQYF. The CDR3, as DNA: TGTGCCAGCAGTTTAGACTACACAGATACGCAGTATTTT.

V and J are TRBV6-2 or TRBV6-3 and TRBJ2-2, with D perhaps matching TRBD1 (7 bases). CDR1 and CDR2 (germline): MNHEY, SVGEGT. The ends were cut back, 0 bases at V and 3 bases at J, with 17 bases in the middle. This CDR3 is 18 amino acids long. The CDR3 sequence: CASSYSWRQGGDTGELFF. CDR3 DNA: TGTGCCAGCAGTTACTCTTGGCGACAGGGAGGCGACACCGGGGAGCTGTTTTTT.

The J gene is TRBJ1-2, the V gene TRBV10-1; D is perhaps TRBD1 (5 bases). V lost 8 bases to trimming and J lost 13 bases, with 17 bases between them. The CDR3 loop spans 11 amino acids. Per the germline V gene, CDR1 is WNHNN and CDR2 is SYGVQD (reference sequence). The CDR3 reads CASFSGLVRTF. The DNA of the CDR3 is TGCGCCAGCTTTTCAGGGTTAGTGCGCACCTTC.

This chain connects TRBV2 to TRBJ1-4; a possible D gene is TRBD1 (5 bases). Trimming removed 2 bases at V and 4 bases at J, with 11 bases between. Germline V lookup: CDR1 SNHLY, CDR2 FYNNEI. This CDR3 is 15 amino acids long. The CDR3 DNA reads TGTGCCAGCAGTGAACAGGGTCAGATTAATGAAAAACTGTTTTTT. The encoded protein is CASSEQGQINEKLFF.

This clone was recorded once. The CDR3 region is CASSSAGGATNEKLFF. CDR3 nucleotide sequence: TGCGCCAGCAGCTCGGCAGGGGGCGCAACTAATGAAAAACTGTTTTTT. The chain recombines TRBV5-1 with TRBJ1-4; TRBD1 aligns across 8 bases. The CDR3 is made up of 16 amino acids. V dropped 3 bases and J dropped 0; count of bases not matched to a gene: 4. Germline values: CDR1 SGHRS, CDR2 YFSETQ.

V gene TRBV21-1 combines with J gene TRBJ2-3; TRBD2 is the table's D call and was not checked against the DNA. TRBV21-1 is annotated as a pseudogene. This CDR3 is built from 15 residues. CDR3 sequence (DNA): TGTGCCAGCAGCAAGAGAATCCGGGGCACAGATACGCAGTATTTT. Residues: CASSKRIRGTDTQYF.

As to this clone: The identical CDR3 is also encoded by other nucleotide sequences in the sample. V is TRBV25-1 and J is TRBJ2-3; TRBD2 matches 11 bases. Germline V gene sequence: CDR1 MGHDK, CDR2 SYGVNS. The CDR3 consists of 14 residues. With 4 bases clipped from V and 6 bases from J, the junction kept 3 bases outside the gene matches. The chain's CDR3 is CASSASGGSDTQYF. CDR3 DNA sequence: TGTGCCAGCAGTGCTAGCGGGGGGTCGGATACGCAGTATTTT. Combining the CDR3 with reference TRBV25-1 and TRBJ2-3 gives the whole variable domain EADIYQTPRYLVIGTGKKITLECSQTMGHDKMYWYQQDPGMELHLIHYSYGVNSTEKGDLSSESTVSRIRTEHFPLTLESARPSHTSQYLCASSASGGSDTQYFGPGTRLTVL.

This clone is a singleton in its sample. The rearrangement uses TRBV27 and TRBJ1-2; 8 nucleotides align to TRBD1. Losses at the gene ends were 4 bases for V and 2 bases for J; bases not matched to a gene: 18. From germline, CDR1 is MNHEY and CDR2 SMNVEV (reference sequence). This CDR3 is 19 amino acids long. The CDR3 DNA reads TGTGCCAGCAGTTCCTATCATAGTAGAGGGACAGGTAGAAACTATGGCTACACCTTC. Amino acid sequence: CASSSYHSRGTGRNYGYTF.

This clone showed up many times. The gene calls are TRBV7-3 and TRBJ1-1, with a tentative D call TRBD1 (5 bases). This CDR3 is 15 amino acids long. V was trimmed by 5 bases and J by 0 bases, leaving 13 bases between them. CDR1 is SGHTA and CDR2 is FQGTGA in the germline V gene. This chain's CDR3 is CASSPQGSMNTEAFF. The CDR3 DNA follows: TGTGCCAGCAGCCCTCAGGGTTCCATGAACACTGAAGCTTTCTTT.

The chain is built from TRBV7-9 and TRBJ2-3; D perhaps matches TRBD2 (6 bases). Trimming removed 3 bases from V and 2 bases from J, with 9 bases in between. CDR3 size: 14 residues. In germline, CDR1 is SEHNR, CDR2 FQNEAQ (reference sequence). The CDR3 coding sequence is TGTGCCAGCAGCTTCGTAGCGGTCACAGATACGCAGTATTTT. Encoded protein: CASSFVAVTDTQYF.

This sequence joins TRBV5-1 and TRBJ2-1, with D perhaps TRBD2 (6 bases). V was trimmed by 1 base and J by 6 bases, leaving 14 bases between them. CDR1 SGHRS and CDR2 YFSETQ come from the germline V gene. The CDR3 has 15 residues. CDR3: CASSLTSRVGNEQFF. The CDR3 DNA reads TGCGCCAGCAGCTTGACTAGCCGGGTTGGCAATGAGCAGTTCTTC.

This clone has more than one count but fewer than ten. V and J are TRBV6-5 and TRBJ1-6, with 7 bases fitting TRBD1. This CDR3 spans 14 amino acids. Germline trimming cut 2 bases from V and 7 bases from J; bases unmatched to any gene: 2. Germline lookup yields CDR1 MNHEY and CDR2 SVGAGI. The CDR3 is CASSYRTGNSPLHF. CDR3 sequence (DNA): TGTGCCAGCAGTTACCGGACAGGCAATTCACCCCTCCACTTT.